A selection of T cell receptor beta chains follows, all from one sample in a study of cytomegalovirus exposure and HLA in healthy donors. Method: immunoSEQ multiplex PCR; TCRdb's copy keeps in-frame clones and lacks some. The table includes 150,000 to 200,000 clones, roughly three quarters detected once. The sequenced material came from PBMCs. The receptor set was obtained from a woman younger than 45 in good health and CMV-seronegative. CDR3s include the opening cysteine and the closing phenylalanine or tryptophan. A D gene is named only where the DNA matches it firmly. Clone size is stated in some rows and not others, as once, few, many or a class when expanded.

TRBD1	TRBV9	TRBJ1-3	-	TGTGCCAGCAGCGTGGAGGGGGGACAGCGGGCCTCTGGAAACACCATATATTTT	CASSVEGGQRASGNTIYF
-	TRBV28	TRBJ1-6	-	TGTGCCAGCAGTAAGCCGGGGAGTTCAGGCTCACCCCTCCACTTT	CASSKPGSSGSPLHF
-	TRBV6-5	TRBJ2-7	few	TGTGCCAGCAAACTGGACAGCAGAGGCGAGCAGTACTTC	CASKLDSRGEQYF
TRBD2	TRBV9	TRBJ2-5	-	TGTGCCAGCAGCCTCCTAGCGGGGGGGGGTGAGACCCAGTACTTC	CASSLLAGGGETQYF
-	TRBV5-1	TRBJ1-1	-	TGCGCCAGCAGCTTGTCGAGGCCCACTGAAGCTTTCTTT	CASSLSRPTEAFF
-	TRBV5-4	TRBJ1-5	-	TGTGCCAGCAGCTTTGGGGGGTCGGACAATCAGCCCCAGCATTTT	CASSFGGSDNQPQHF
-	TRBV5-1	TRBJ2-7	-	TGCGCCAGCAGCTTGGAGAAGAACAGGCTGCGGTCCTACGAGCAGTACTTC	CASSLEKNRLRSYEQYF
TRBD2	TRBV6-1	TRBJ2-3	-	TGTGCCACCTTCCTGACTAGCGGGAAGACAGATACGCAGTATTTT	CATFLTSGKTDTQYF
-	TRBV4-1	TRBJ1-5	-	TGCGCCAGCAGCCAAGACGGTTCACAGAATCAGCCCCAGCATTTT	CASSQDGSQNQPQHF
TRBD2	TRBV7-8	TRBJ2-3	-	TGTGCCAGCAGCATGGGACTAGCGGGAAGTCTTATAACAGATACGCAGTATTTT	CASSMGLAGSLITDTQYF
-	TRBV4-2	TRBJ1-2	-	TGTGCCAGCAGCCAAGGCGCTGGGGGGGCCGGAGCTAACTATGGCTACACCTTC	CASSQGAGGAGANYGYTF
-	TRBV6-1	TRBJ2-7	-	TGTGCCAGCAGTAGAGACCGCCAGGGGTACGAGCAGTACTTC	CASSRDRQGYEQYF
-	TRBV6-4	TRBJ2-2	-	TGTGCCAGCAGCGCCCTCGGCGAACCCTGGAGGGGGGAGCTGTTTTTT	CASSALGEPWRGELFF
TRBD1	TRBV5-1	TRBJ1-1	-	TGCGCCAGCAGCTCACAGGGGACCACTGAAGCTTTCTTT	CASSSQGTTEAFF
-	TRBV9	TRBJ1-2	-	TGTGCCAGCAGCGTAGCTCCAGGGTCGGGCTACACCTTC	CASSVAPGSGYTF